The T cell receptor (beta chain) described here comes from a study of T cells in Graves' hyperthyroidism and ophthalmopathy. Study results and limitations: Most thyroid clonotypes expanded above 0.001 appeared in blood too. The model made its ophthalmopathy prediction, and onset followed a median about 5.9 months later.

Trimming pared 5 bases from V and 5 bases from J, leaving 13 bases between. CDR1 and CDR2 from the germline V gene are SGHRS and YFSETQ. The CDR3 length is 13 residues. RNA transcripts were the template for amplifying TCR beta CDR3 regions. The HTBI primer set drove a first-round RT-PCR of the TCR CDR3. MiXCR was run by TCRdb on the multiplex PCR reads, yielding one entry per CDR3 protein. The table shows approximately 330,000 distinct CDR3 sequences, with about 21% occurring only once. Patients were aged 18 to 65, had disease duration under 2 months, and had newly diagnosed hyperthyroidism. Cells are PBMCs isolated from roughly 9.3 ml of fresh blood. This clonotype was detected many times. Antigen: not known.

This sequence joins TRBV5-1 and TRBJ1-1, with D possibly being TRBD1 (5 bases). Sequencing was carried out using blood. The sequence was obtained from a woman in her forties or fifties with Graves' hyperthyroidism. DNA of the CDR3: TGCGCCAGCAGGGCGCAGGGACGGACTGAAGCTTTCTTT. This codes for CASRAQGRTEAFF.